The 27 T cell receptor beta chains given below trace back to one sample, sequenced in a study of blood T cell repertoires in COVID-19. Only in-frame clones appear in the TCRdb table, and some are missing; sequencing was by immunoSEQ multiplex PCR. The sample lists 300,000 to 450,000 clones; roughly 86% were seen once. The sample was PBMCs or T cells enriched from blood (not recorded which). Receptor source: a man aged 40-49 years in a cohort exposed to, infected with or recovered from COVID-19 (not recorded which).

This clone has more than one count but fewer than ten. The chain is built from TRBV7-9 and TRBJ2-7, with D perhaps matching TRBD1 (5 bases). This CDR3 has 14 amino acids. Trimming removed 5 bases at V and 2 bases at J, with 13 bases between. In germline, CDR1 is SEHNR, CDR2 FQNEAQ (reference sequence). The CDR3 spells CASSLTDSTYEQYF. CDR3 bases: TGTGCCAGCAGCCTTACCGACAGCACCTACGAGCAGTACTTC.

The V call is TRBV5-5, the J call TRBJ2-2; 8 nucleotides match TRBD1. This CDR3 is 17 amino acids long. V lost 1 base, J lost 6 bases, and 11 bases stayed unmatched. CDR1 and CDR2 from the germline V gene are SGHKS and YYEKEE (reference sequence). CDR3 sequence reads: CASSLYQGATFSGELFF. The CDR3 DNA follows: TGTGCCAGCAGCTTGTACCAGGGGGCGACTTTCTCCGGGGAGCTGTTTTTT.

This chain links TRBV5-1 with TRBJ2-5, with 9 bases lining up with TRBD2. The CDR3 loop spans 16 amino acids. The junction had 6 bases not matched to a gene; V was cut back by 1 base and J by 2 bases. In germline, CDR1 is SGHRS, CDR2 YFSETQ. DNA of the CDR3: TGCGCCAGCAGCTTGTCGAGACTAGCGGCTCAAGAGACCCAGTACTTC. It codes for CASSLSRLAAQETQYF.

The chain employs TRBV20-1 and TRBJ1-1, with TRBD1 matching over 7 bases. Trimming cost V 6 bases and J 10 bases; bases outside gene matches: 5. The CDR3 extends over 10 amino acids. Germline loops: CDR1 DFQATT, CDR2 SNEGSKA (reference sequence). CDR3 sequence (DNA): TGCAGTGCATTACAGGGGAGAGCTTTCTTT. Its translation: CSALQGRAFF.

This CDR3 reads CASKSGSRLGSGDTQYF. CDR3 in DNA: TGTGCCAGCAAATCCGGGTCGCGACTAGGATCGGGAGATACGCAGTATTTT. J is TRBJ2-3 and V is TRBV2, with a tentative D call TRBD2 (6 bases). V was trimmed by 7 bases and J by 5 bases, leaving 25 bases between them. The germline V gene has CDR1 SNHLY and CDR2 FYNNEI. The CDR3 covers 17 residues.

The chain uses TRBV7-6 and TRBJ2-6; D gene unclear. This CDR3 comprises 14 residues. Trimming removed 2 bases from V and 2 bases from J, with 4 bases in between. Per germline, CDR1 SGHVS and CDR2 FNYEAQ. The CDR3 region is CASSLQAGANVLTF. Here the CDR3 DNA reads TGTGCCAGCAGCTTACAGGCTGGGGCCAACGTCCTGACTTTC.

This chain uses TRBV5-1 with TRBJ2-7, with 10 bases identical to TRBD2. The CDR3 is 17 residues long. CDR1 and CDR2 (germline): SGHRS, YFSETQ. V dropped 0 bases and J dropped 4; count of bases not matched to a gene: 10. CDR3 coding DNA: TGCGCCAGCAGCTTGGGGACTAGCGGTCTGGGGGGGTACGAGCAGTACTTC. Translated, it gives CASSLGTSGLGGYEQYF.

The J gene is TRBJ2-1, the V gene TRBV5-1; TRBD2 matches 7 bases. The CDR3 spans 19 residues. The V gene's germline CDR1 is SGHRS and CDR2 YFSETQ. The V gene end was trimmed by 2 bases and the J gene end by 7 bases; junction bases not matched to a gene: 21. CDR3 region: CASSFRDGRIAGPSNEQFF. CDR3 nucleotides: TGCGCCAGCAGCTTCCGGGACGGGAGGATAGCGGGCCCTTCGAATGAGCAGTTCTTC.

V gene TRBV6-5 combines with J gene TRBJ1-6; 7 bases are a match to TRBD1. Germline V gene lookup returns CDR1 MNHEY and CDR2 SVGAGI. CDR3 length: 15 amino acids. The junction had 6 bases not matched to a gene; V was cut back by 4 bases and J by 6 bases. CDR3 in DNA: TGTGCCAGCAGTTGGGGGACAGTCGGTAATTCACCCCTCCACTTT. It encodes CASSWGTVGNSPLHF.

V is TRBV9 and J is TRBJ2-1; 8 positions agree with TRBD2. The CDR3 is made up of 17 amino acids. V was clipped by 0 bases and J by 3 bases; unmatched bases: 8. Germline V gene lookup returns CDR1 SGDLS and CDR2 YYNGEE. The CDR3, as DNA: TGTGCCAGCAGCGTAGTGGTAGCGGGGAACTTCTACAATGAGCAGTTCTTC. This codes for CASSVVVAGNFYNEQFF.

V usage is TRBV29-1 and J usage is TRBJ1-1; D gene uncertain. The length of the CDR3 is 15 residues. The ends were cut back, 4 bases at V and 2 bases at J, with 17 bases in the middle. Germline assignment: CDR1 SQVTM and CDR2 ANQGSEA. DNA of the CDR3: TGCAGCGTTGCGAGGAGGAGGATAGAAAACACTGAAGCTTTCTTT. Translating it yields CSVARRRIENTEAFF.

The gene calls are TRBV29-1 and TRBJ2-1; 9 bases line up with TRBD2. The CDR3 loop spans 13 amino acids. CDR1 is SQVTM and CDR2 is ANQGSEA in the germline V gene. J was trimmed by 6 bases and V by 7 bases; bases with no gene match: 7. The CDR3 loop reads CSAVGLAPNEQFF. For the CDR3, the DNA is TGCAGCGCCGTGGGACTAGCTCCCAATGAGCAGTTCTTC.

As for this clone: Mismatch with germline at one junction end may stem from a read error. V is TRBV9 and J is TRBJ1-2; D not resolved. In germline, CDR1 is SGDLS, CDR2 YYNGEE. The CDR3 loop spans 11 amino acids. CDR3 loop: CASSVGPSVAF. The DNA of the CDR3 is TGTGCCAGCAGCGTTGGGCCCTCCGTCGCCTTC.

This chain joins TRBV24-1 and TRBJ2-3; D is unresolved. The length of the CDR3 is 16 residues. Germline V lookup: CDR1 KGHDR, CDR2 SFDVKD. V lost 5 bases, J lost 0 bases, and 14 bases lay in between. This chain's CDR3 is CATSAPGGSSTDTQYF. The CDR3 DNA sequence: TGTGCCACCAGTGCCCCAGGTGGATCTAGCACAGATACGCAGTATTTT.

This chain links TRBV6-5 with TRBJ1-4; D perhaps matches TRBD1 (5 bases). V lost 6 bases and J lost 3, with 11 bases in between. The CDR3 covers 14 residues. Looked up from germline, CDR1 is MNHEY and CDR2 is SVGAGI. The CDR3 nucleotides read TGTGCCAGCAGGTCGGGACTAGCTAATGAAAAACTGTTTTTT. It encodes CASRSGLANEKLFF.

The CDR3 reads CASSPGLAGVGYFF. The DNA of the CDR3 is TGTGCCAGCAGCCCAGGGCTAGCGGGAGTTGGGTACTTCTTC. V usage is TRBV25-1 and J usage is TRBJ2-1; 10 bases fit TRBD2. With 6 bases clipped from V and 16 bases from J, the junction kept 15 bases outside the gene matches. The length of the CDR3 is 14 residues. CDR1 and CDR2 from the germline V gene are MGHDK and SYGVNS.

This chain uses TRBV27 with TRBJ1-1; no firm D call. CDR3 length: 13 residues. Trimming left V 7 bases short and J 5 bases short, with 14 bases between. The V gene's germline CDR1 is MNHEY and CDR2 SMNVEV (reference sequence). The CDR3 here is CASKIRERTEAFF. CDR3 coding DNA: TGTGCCAGCAAGATAAGGGAGAGGACTGAAGCTTTCTTT.

This chain joins TRBV5-5 and TRBJ1-4; 7 bases are shared with TRBD1. CDR1 and CDR2 from the germline V gene are SGHKS and YYEKEE (reference sequence). V was pared by 5 bases and J by 7 bases, with 8 bases of the junction left unmatched. CDR3 length: 14 amino acids. The CDR3 here is CASRTEGGSEKLFF. CDR3 in DNA: TGTGCCAGCAGGACGGAAGGGGGCAGTGAAAAACTGTTTTTT.

The chain carries TRBV7-9 and TRBJ1-4, with 8 nucleotides matching TRBD1. The CDR3 runs 15 residues. From germline, CDR1 is SEHNR and CDR2 FQNEAQ (reference sequence). The junction had 8 bases not matched to a gene; V was cut back by 3 bases and J by 8 bases. The CDR3: CASSLSGTGAEKLFF. CDR3 in DNA: TGTGCCAGCAGCTTGAGTGGGACAGGAGCCGAAAAACTGTTTTTT.

The genes are TRBV5-1 and TRBJ2-3, with TRBD2 matching over 11 bases. This CDR3 contains 16 residues. V gave up 6 bases and J gave up 2 bases; unmatched junction bases: 8. The germline gives CDR1 SGHRS, CDR2 YFSETQ. The CDR3 DNA is TGCGCCAGCACCGGTACTAGCGGGGGCCCCACAGATACGCAGTATTTT. It specifies CASTGTSGGPTDTQYF.

The rearrangement links TRBV11-2 to TRBJ2-7; D is possibly TRBD1 (5 bases). This CDR3 has 13 residues. Germline-derived CDR1 and CDR2 are SGHAT and FQNNGV. Trimming cost V 0 bases and J 9 bases, with 12 bases left between them. The CDR3 nucleotides are TGTGCCAGCAGCTTAGATAAGGGGCTTGGGCAGTACTTC. It specifies CASSLDKGLGQYF.

The chain couples TRBV11-2 to TRBJ2-1, with 11 positions matching TRBD2. Germline-derived CDR1 and CDR2 are SGHAT and FQNNGV. V shed 0 bases, J shed 9 bases, and the junction held 7 bases outside the gene matches. The CDR3 has 16 amino acids. The CDR3: CASSLDVSGRAGEQFF. CDR3 DNA sequence: TGTGCCAGCAGCTTAGATGTTAGCGGGAGGGCCGGTGAGCAGTTCTTC. The full variable domain, with the rest looked up from reference TRBV11-2 and TRBJ2-1, is EAGVAQSPRYKIIEKRQSVAFWCNPISGHATLYWYQQILGQGPKLLIQFQNNGVVDDSQLPKDRFSAERLKGVDSTLKIQPAKLEDSAVYLCASSLDVSGRAGEQFFGPGTRLTVL.

This sequence joins TRBV3-1 (or the pseudogene TRBV3-2) and TRBJ2-6, with 8 positions matching TRBD2. V gave up 5 bases and J gave up 0 bases; unmatched junction bases: 12. The germline gives CDR1 LGHDT, CDR2 YNNKEL (reference sequence). The CDR3 is 19 residues long. The CDR3 reads CASSVSGTRIFSGANVLTF. The CDR3, as DNA: TGTGCCAGCAGCGTATCCGGGACTAGGATATTCTCTGGGGCCAACGTCCTGACTTTC.

The chain joins TRBV21-1 to TRBJ1-6. TRBV21-1 is shown as a pseudogene. The CDR3 covers 17 residues. CDR3 protein: CASSKGRESSYNSPLHF. The CDR3 bases are TGTGCCAGCAGCAAAGGTCGCGAGAGCTCCTATAATTCACCCCTCCACTTT.

This CDR3 reads CASSVSGTGDEQFF. In nucleotides, the CDR3 is TGTGCCAGCAGCGTTTCTGGGACAGGGGATGAGCAGTTCTTC. V gene TRBV9 combines with J gene TRBJ2-1, with 10 bases aligning to TRBD1. Germline CDR1 and CDR2: SGDLS and YYNGEE. V gave up 2 bases and J gave up 8 bases; unmatched junction bases: 4. The CDR3 length is 14 residues. Combining the CDR3 with reference TRBV9 and TRBJ2-1 gives the whole variable domain DSGVTQTPKHLITATGQRVTLRCSPRSGDLSVYWYQQSLDQGLQFLIQYYNGEERAKGNILERFSAQQFPDLHSELNLSSLELGDSALYFCASSVSGTGDEQFFGPGTRLTVL.

This clone appeared a single time. The chain employs TRBV11-2 and TRBJ1-2; 9 nucleotides agree with TRBD1. The germline gives CDR1 SGHAT, CDR2 FQNNGV. The V gene end was trimmed by 0 bases and the J gene end by 2 bases; junction bases not matched to a gene: 10. The CDR3 is made up of 18 amino acids. CDR3 sequence: CASSLDLGRQGENYGYTF. The CDR3, as DNA: TGTGCCAGCAGCTTAGACCTTGGACGACAGGGGGAGAACTATGGCTACACCTTC.

This chain connects TRBV18 to TRBJ2-3; tentatively, D is TRBD2 (6 bases). The CDR3 is made up of 14 amino acids. V lost 5 bases to trimming and J lost 0 bases, with 9 bases between them. Germline CDR1 is KGHSH and CDR2 is LQKENI. The CDR3 is CASSGDSSTDTQYF. The CDR3 coding sequence is TGTGCCAGCTCAGGGGACTCTAGCACAGATACGCAGTATTTT.